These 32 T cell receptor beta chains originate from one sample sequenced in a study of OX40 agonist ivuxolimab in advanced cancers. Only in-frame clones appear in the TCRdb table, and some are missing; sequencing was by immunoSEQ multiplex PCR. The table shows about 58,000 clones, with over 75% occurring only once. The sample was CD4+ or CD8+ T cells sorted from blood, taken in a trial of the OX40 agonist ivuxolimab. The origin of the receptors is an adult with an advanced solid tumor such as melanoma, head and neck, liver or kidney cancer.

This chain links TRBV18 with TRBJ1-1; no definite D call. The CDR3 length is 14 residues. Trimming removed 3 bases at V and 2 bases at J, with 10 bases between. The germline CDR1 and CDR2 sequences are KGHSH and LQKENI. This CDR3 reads CASSPQLDNTEAFF. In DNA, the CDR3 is TGTGCCAGCTCACCCCAATTGGATAACACTGAAGCTTTCTTT.

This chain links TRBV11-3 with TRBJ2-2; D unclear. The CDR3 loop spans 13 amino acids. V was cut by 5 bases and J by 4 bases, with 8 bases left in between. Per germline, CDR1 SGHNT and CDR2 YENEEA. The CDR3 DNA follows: TGTGCCAGCAGCCAACTGGTCACCGGGGAGCTGTTTTTT. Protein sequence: CASSQLVTGELFF. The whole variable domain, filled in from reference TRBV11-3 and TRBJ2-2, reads EAGVVQSPRYKIIEKKQPVAFWCNPISGHNTLYWYLQNLGQGPELLIRYENEEAVDDSQLPKDRFSAERLKGVDSTLKIQPAELGDSAVYLCASSQLVTGELFFGEGSRLTVL.

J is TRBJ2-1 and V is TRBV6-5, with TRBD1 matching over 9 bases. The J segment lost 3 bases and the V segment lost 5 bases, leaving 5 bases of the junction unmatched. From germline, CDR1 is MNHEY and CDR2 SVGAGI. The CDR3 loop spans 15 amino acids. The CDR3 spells CASSGQGTYYNEQFF. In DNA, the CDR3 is TGTGCCAGCAGTGGACAGGGGACCTACTACAATGAGCAGTTCTTC.

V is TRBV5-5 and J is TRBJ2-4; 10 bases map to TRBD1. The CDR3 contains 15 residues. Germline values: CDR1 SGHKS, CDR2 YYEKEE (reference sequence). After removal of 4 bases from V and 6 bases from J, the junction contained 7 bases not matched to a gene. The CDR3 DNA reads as TGTGCCAGCAGCCAGACAGGGGGCGCGGGAAACATTCAGTACTTC. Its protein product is CASSQTGGAGNIQYF.

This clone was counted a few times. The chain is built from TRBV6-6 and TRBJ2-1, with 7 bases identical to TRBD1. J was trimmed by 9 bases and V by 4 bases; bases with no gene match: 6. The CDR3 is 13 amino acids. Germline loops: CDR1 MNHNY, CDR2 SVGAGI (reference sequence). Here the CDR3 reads CASSLGTVPEQFF. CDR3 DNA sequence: TGTGCCAGCAGTTTGGGGACAGTTCCTGAGCAGTTCTTC.

The CDR3 DNA is TGTGCCAGCAGTAGAGGGACAGGGTCCTCCTACGAGCAGTACTTC. Translated, it gives CASSRGTGSSYEQYF. This chain joins TRBV6-1 and TRBJ2-7; 9 bases are shared with TRBD1. Germline CDR1 is MNHNS and CDR2 is SASEGT. CDR3 length: 15 residues. Trimming removed 5 bases from V and 0 bases from J; junction bases left unmatched: 5.

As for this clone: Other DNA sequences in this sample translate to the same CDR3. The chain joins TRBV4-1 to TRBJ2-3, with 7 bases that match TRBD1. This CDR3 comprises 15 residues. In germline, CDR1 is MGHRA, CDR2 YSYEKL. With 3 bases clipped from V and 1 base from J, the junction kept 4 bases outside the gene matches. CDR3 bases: TGCGCCAGCAGCCAGTCAGGACAGGGCACAGATACGCAGTATTTT. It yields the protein CASSQSGQGTDTQYF.

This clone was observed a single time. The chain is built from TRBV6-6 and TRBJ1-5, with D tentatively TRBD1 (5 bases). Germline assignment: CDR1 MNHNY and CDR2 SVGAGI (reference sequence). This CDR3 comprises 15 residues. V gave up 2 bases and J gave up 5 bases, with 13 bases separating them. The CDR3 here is CASSYSGTDDQPQHF. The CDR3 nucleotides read TGTGCCAGCAGTTACAGCGGGACGGATGATCAGCCCCAGCATTTT.

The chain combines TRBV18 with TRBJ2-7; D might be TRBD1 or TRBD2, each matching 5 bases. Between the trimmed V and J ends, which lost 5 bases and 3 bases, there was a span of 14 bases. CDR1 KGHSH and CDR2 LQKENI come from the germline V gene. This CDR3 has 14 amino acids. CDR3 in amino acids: CASSMGPGNYEQYF. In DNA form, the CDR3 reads TGTGCCAGCTCAATGGGACCGGGAAACTACGAGCAGTACTTC.

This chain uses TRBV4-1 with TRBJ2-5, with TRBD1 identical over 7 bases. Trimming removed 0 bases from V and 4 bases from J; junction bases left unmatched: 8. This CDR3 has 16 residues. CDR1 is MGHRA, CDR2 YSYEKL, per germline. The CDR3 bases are TGCGCCAGCAGCCAAGAACAGGGGTTTGGGGGAGAGACCCAGTACTTC. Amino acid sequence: CASSQEQGFGGETQYF.

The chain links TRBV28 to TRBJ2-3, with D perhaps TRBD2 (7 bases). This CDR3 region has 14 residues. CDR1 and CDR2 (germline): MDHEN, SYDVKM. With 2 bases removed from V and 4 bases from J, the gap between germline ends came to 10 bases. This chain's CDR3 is CASSLAGASDTQYF. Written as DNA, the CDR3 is TGTGCCAGCAGTTTAGCGGGGGCGTCAGATACGCAGTATTTT.

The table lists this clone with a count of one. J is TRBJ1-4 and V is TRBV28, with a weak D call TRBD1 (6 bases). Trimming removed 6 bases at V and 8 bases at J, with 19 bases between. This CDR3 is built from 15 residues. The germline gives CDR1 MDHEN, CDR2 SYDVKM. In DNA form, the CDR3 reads TGTGCCAGCAGCACGTACCAGGGGTCGGTGGAAAAACTGTTTTTT. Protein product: CASSTYQGSVEKLFF.

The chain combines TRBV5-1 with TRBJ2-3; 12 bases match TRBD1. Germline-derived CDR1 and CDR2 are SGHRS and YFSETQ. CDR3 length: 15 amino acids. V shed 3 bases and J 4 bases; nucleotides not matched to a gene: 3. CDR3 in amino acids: CASSYGTGGADTQYF. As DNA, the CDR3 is TGCGCCAGCAGCTACGGGACAGGGGGCGCAGATACGCAGTATTTT.

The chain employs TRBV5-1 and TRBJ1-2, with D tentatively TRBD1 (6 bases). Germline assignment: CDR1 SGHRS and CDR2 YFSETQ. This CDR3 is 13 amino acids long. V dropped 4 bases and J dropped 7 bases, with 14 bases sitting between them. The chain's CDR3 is CASSPQGTIGYTF. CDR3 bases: TGCGCCAGCAGCCCACAGGGTACTATTGGCTACACCTTC.

The CDR3 loop is CASSSAVGARNNEQFF. The CDR3 bases are TGTGCCAGCAGCTCTGCAGTCGGAGCCCGTAACAATGAGCAGTTCTTC. This rearrangement joins TRBV5-4 to TRBJ2-1; D is undetermined. The CDR3 contains 16 residues. Germline loops: CDR1 SGHNT, CDR2 YYREEE (reference sequence). Trimming cost V 3 bases and J 5 bases, with 18 bases left between them.

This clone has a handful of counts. The CDR3 DNA sequence: TGTGCCAGTACTCCGACAGGGGCGGGAGCTGAAGCTTTCTTT. This codes for CASTPTGAGAEAFF. The J gene is TRBJ1-1, the V gene TRBV19; the match to TRBD1 covers 8 bases. This CDR3 is built from 14 residues. Trimming at V came to 7 bases and at J to 6 bases, leaving 10 bases not matched to a gene. The germline gives CDR1 LNHDA, CDR2 SQIVND (reference sequence).

The CDR3, as DNA: TGTGCCAGCAGCATAATGGGTACGCAGTATTTT. Protein product: CASSIMGTQYF. This rearrangement joins TRBV21-1 to TRBJ2-3. TRBV21-1 is a pseudogene segment. The CDR3 loop spans 11 amino acids.

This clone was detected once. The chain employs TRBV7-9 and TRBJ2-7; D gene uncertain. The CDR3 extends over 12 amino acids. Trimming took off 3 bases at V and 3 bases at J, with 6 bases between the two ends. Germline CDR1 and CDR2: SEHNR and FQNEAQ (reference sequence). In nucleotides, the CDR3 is TGTGCCAGCAGCTTCGACATCTACGAGCAGTACTTC. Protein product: CASSFDIYEQYF.

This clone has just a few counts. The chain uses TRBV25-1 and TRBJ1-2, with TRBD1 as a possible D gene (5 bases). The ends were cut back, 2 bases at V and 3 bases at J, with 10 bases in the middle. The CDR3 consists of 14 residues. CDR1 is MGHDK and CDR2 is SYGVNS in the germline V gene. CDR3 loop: CASSEGTGYYGYTF. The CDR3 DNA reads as TGTGCCAGCAGTGAAGGGACGGGGTACTATGGCTACACCTTC.

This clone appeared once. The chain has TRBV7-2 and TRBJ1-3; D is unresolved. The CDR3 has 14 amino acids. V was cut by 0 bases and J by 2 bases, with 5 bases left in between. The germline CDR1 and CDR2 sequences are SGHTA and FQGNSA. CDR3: CASSLAQTGNTIYF. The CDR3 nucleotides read TGTGCCAGCAGCTTAGCCCAGACTGGAAACACCATATATTTT.

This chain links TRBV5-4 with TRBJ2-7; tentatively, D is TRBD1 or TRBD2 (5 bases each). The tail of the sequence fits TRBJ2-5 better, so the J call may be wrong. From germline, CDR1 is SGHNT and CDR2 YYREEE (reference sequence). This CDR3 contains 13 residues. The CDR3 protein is CASSLAGDETQYF. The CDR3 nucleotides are TGTGCCAGCAGCTTGGCCGGGGACGAGACCCAGTACTTC.

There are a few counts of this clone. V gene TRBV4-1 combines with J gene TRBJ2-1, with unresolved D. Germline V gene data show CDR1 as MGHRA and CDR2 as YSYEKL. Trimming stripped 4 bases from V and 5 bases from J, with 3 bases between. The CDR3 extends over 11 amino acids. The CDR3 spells CASSRDNEQFF. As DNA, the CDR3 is TGCGCCAGCAGCCGAGACAATGAGCAGTTCTTC.

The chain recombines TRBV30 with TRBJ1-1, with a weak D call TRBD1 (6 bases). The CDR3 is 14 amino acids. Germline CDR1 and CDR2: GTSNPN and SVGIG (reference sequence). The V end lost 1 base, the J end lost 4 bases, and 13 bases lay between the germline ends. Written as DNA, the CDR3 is TGTGCCTGGAGTGCCCAGACAGGAACCACTGAAGCTTTCTTT. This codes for CAWSAQTGTTEAFF.

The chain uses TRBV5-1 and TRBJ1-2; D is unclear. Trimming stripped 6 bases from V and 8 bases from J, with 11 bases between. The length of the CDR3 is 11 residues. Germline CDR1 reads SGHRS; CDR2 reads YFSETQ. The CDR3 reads CASTDVEGYTF. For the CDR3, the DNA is TGCGCCAGCACGGACGTGGAGGGCTACACCTTC.

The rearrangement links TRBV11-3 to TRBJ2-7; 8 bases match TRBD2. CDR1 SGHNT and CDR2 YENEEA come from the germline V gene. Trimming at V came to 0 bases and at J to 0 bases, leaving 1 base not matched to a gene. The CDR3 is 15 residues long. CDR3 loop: CASSLDSGASYEQYF. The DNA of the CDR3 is TGTGCCAGCAGCTTAGATAGCGGGGCCTCCTACGAGCAGTACTTC.

The DNA for the CDR3 is TGTGCCAGCAGTAGGGGGGGGGACTTCGAGCAGTACTTC. It translates to CASSRGGDFEQYF. The chain combines TRBV27 with TRBJ2-7; D might be TRBD2 (7 bases). The CDR3 is 13 residues long. V was cut by 5 bases and J by 6 bases, with 14 bases left in between. From germline, CDR1 is MNHEY and CDR2 SMNVEV (reference sequence).

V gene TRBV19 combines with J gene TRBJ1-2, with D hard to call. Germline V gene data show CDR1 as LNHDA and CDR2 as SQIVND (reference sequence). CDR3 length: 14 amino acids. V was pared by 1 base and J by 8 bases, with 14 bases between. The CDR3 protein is CASSIVGGIAGYTF. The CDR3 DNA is TGTGCCAGTAGTATAGTTGGCGGGATCGCGGGCTACACCTTC.

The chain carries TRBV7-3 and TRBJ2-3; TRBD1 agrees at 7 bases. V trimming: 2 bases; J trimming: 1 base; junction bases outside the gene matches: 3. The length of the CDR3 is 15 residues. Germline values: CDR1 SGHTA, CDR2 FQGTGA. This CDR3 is CASSLLGTGTDTQYF. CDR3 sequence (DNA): TGTGCCAGCAGCTTACTAGGGACAGGCACAGATACGCAGTATTTT.

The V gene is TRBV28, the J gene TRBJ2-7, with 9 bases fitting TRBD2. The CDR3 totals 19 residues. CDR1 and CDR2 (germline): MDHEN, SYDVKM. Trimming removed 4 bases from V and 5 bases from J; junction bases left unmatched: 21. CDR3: CASSSRRRGPGGRVNEQYF. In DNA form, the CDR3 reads TGTGCCAGCAGTTCCCGTCGCAGGGGCCCGGGCGGGAGGGTGAACGAGCAGTACTTC.

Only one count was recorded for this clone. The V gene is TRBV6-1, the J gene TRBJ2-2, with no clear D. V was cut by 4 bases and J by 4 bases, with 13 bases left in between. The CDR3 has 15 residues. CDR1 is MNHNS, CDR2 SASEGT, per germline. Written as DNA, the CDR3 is TGTGCCAGCAGTGTGACGGGCCCACTCACCGGGGAGCTGTTTTTT. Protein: CASSVTGPLTGELFF.

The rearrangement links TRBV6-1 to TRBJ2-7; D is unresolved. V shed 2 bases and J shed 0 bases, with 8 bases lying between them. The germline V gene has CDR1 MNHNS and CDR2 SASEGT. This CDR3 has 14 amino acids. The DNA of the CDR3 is TGTGCCAGCAGTGAACAGGAGAGCTCCTACGAGCAGTACTTC. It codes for CASSEQESSYEQYF.

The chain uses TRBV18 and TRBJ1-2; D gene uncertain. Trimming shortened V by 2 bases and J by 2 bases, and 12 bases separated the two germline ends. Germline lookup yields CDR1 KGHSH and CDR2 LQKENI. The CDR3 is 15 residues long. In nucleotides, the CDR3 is TGTGCCAGCTCACCAGTAAGAGATTTGAACTATGGCTACACCTTC. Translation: CASSPVRDLNYGYTF. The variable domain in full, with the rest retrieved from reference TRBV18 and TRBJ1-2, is NAGVMQNPRHLVRRRGQEARLRCSPMKGHSHVYWYRQLPEEGLKFMVYLQKENIIDESGMPKERFSAEFPKEGPSILRIQQVVRGDSAAYFCASSPVRDLNYGYTFGSGTRLTVV.